What follows are 11 T cell receptor beta chains derived from one specimen sequenced in a study of blood T cell repertoires in COVID-19. Measured with immunoSEQ multiplex PCR; TCRdb has only the in-frame clones, and not every one. The table shows 130,000 to 150,000 clones, with roughly 80% occurring only once. The sequenced sample consisted of PBMCs or T cells enriched from blood (not recorded which). The receptors here all came from a woman aged 40 to 49 who had recovered from COVID-19.

This clone was counted a few times. CDR3 sequence: CASSTGGLLQETQYF. CDR3 nucleotide sequence: TGTGCCTCCTCCACGGGGGGGCTCTTACAAGAGACCCAGTACTTC. This rearrangement joins TRBV14 to TRBJ2-5; 8 nucleotides match TRBD2. V lost 11 bases to trimming and J lost 2 bases; unmatched junction nucleotides: 13. Germline assignment: CDR1 SGHDN and CDR2 FVKESK. The CDR3 is 15 residues long.

This clone was detected only a few times. The J gene is TRBJ2-1, the V gene TRBV15, with D possibly TRBD1 on 7 matching bases. The CDR3 spans 17 residues. V shed 3 bases and J shed 3 bases, with 18 bases lying between them. CDR1 is LNHNV, CDR2 YYDKDF, per germline (reference sequence). The CDR3 is CATSSLTGRPDYNEQFF. CDR3 DNA: TGTGCCACCAGCAGTCTGACAGGGAGGCCAGACTACAATGAGCAGTTCTTC.

This clone was seen a single time. The chain joins TRBV7-6 to TRBJ2-5; D gene ambiguous. There are 17 residues in the CDR3. V was shortened by 1 base and J by 2 bases, with 17 bases between the two germline ends. The germline V gene has CDR1 SGHVS and CDR2 FNYEAQ. The DNA for the CDR3 is TGTGCCAGCAGCTTAGGGGTCGACTTGTTTCAACAAGAGACCCAGTACTTC. Residues: CASSLGVDLFQQETQYF.

As regards this clone: Other DNA sequences in the sample encode the same CDR3. The chain joins TRBV12-3 or TRBV12-4 to TRBJ1-2, with D possibly matching TRBD1 (5 bases). V was clipped by 4 bases and J by 4 bases, with 7 bases between them. The CDR3 extends over 12 amino acids. This chain's CDR3 is CASSSTGYGYTF. Written as DNA, the CDR3 is TGTGCCAGCAGTTCAACAGGCTATGGCTACACCTTC.

V is TRBV6-2 or TRBV6-3 and J is TRBJ2-1; 7 positions agree with TRBD1. Germline V gives CDR1 MNHEY, CDR2 SVGEGT. The CDR3 length is 12 residues. J lost 8 bases, V lost 5 bases, and 3 bases had no gene match. The CDR3 loop reads CASSTRGYEQFF. For the CDR3, the DNA is TGTGCCAGCAGTACCAGGGGGTATGAGCAGTTCTTC.

This clone has just a few counts. The chain joins TRBV19 to TRBJ1-1, with a weak D call TRBD1 (6 bases). This CDR3 contains 13 residues. V gave up 5 bases and J gave up 6 bases, with 13 bases separating them. Germline lookup yields CDR1 LNHDA and CDR2 SQIVND (reference sequence). The CDR3 sequence is CASSSTGFAEAFF. CDR3 DNA: TGTGCCAGTAGTTCAACAGGGTTCGCTGAAGCTTTCTTT.

The rearrangement links TRBV5-4 to TRBJ1-2, with 10 positions matching TRBD1. Looked up from germline, CDR1 is SGHNT and CDR2 is YYREEE (reference sequence). Unmatched junction bases numbered 6, after V lost 5 bases and J lost 8 bases. The CDR3 sequence is 13 residues long. The CDR3 DNA reads as TGTGCCAGCAGACGAGACAGGGGGCAGGGCTACACCTTC. Translating it yields CASRRDRGQGYTF.

The chain links TRBV14 to TRBJ2-7; D possibly corresponds to TRBD2 (6 bases). This CDR3 contains 16 residues. The V gene's germline CDR1 is SGHDN and CDR2 FVKESK. The V end lost 2 bases, the J end lost 0 bases, and 14 bases lay between the germline ends. CDR3 amino acids: CASSQYGGTSSYEQYF. CDR3 coding DNA: TGTGCCAGCAGCCAATACGGCGGGACGAGCTCCTACGAGCAGTACTTC. The variable domain in full, completed from reference TRBV14 and TRBJ2-7, reads EAGVTQFPSHSVIEKGQTVTLRCDPISGHDNLYWYRRVMGKEIKFLLHFVKESKQDESGMPNNRFLAERTGGTYSTLKVQPAELEDSGVYFCASSQYGGTSSYEQYFGPGTRLTVT.

This sequence joins TRBV12-3 or TRBV12-4 and TRBJ1-2; TRBD1 aligns across 7 bases. This CDR3 contains 13 residues. V shed 3 bases, J shed 3 bases, and the junction held 1 base outside the gene matches. The CDR3 nucleotides read TGTGCCAGCAGTTTGGGACAGCACTATGGCTACACCTTC. The encoded protein is CASSLGQHYGYTF.

The V gene is TRBV18, the J gene TRBJ1-1; D is perhaps TRBD1 (5 bases). Germline CDR1 KGHSH, CDR2 LQKENI. V gave up 3 bases and J gave up 1 base, with 12 bases separating them. The CDR3 spans 15 residues. CDR3 in amino acids: CASSPAGRKNTEAFF. CDR3 nucleotides: TGTGCCAGCTCACCGGCGGGACGGAAGAACACTGAAGCTTTCTTT.

V is TRBV5-4 and J is TRBJ2-7; TRBD2 agrees at 10 bases. Germline CDR1 and CDR2: SGHNT and YYREEE (reference sequence). This CDR3 is built from 14 residues. J was trimmed by 3 bases and V by 6 bases; bases with no gene match: 6. The CDR3: CASNPSGSIYEQYF. The DNA for the CDR3 is TGTGCCAGCAACCCTAGCGGGAGTATCTACGAGCAGTACTTC.